This T cell receptor beta chain emerged from a study of OX40 agonist ivuxolimab in advanced cancers. Study information: An anti-OX40 (CD134) antibody with agonistic activity, ivuxolimab, was administered to patients.

General study points: The specificity for antigen of the expanded peripheral T cells was not determined.

On this clone: Its antigen remains unidentified. Other DNA sequences in this sample translate to the same CDR3.

V was shortened by 0 bases and J by 4 bases, with 20 bases between the two germline ends. Germline-derived CDR1 and CDR2 are LNHNV and YYDKDF (reference sequence). CDR3 length equals 18 residues. Repertoires were generated with immunoSEQ multiplex PCR, while TCRdb's copy carries only in-frame clones and drops some. The sample has roughly 60,000 clones, about 90% seen once. This chain links TRBV15 with TRBJ2-3, with a possible D match to TRBD2 (7 bases). The sequence derives from an adult with an advanced solid tumor such as melanoma, head and neck, liver or kidney cancer. The specimen comprised CD4+ or CD8+ T cells sorted from blood, sampled in a trial of the OX40 agonist ivuxolimab. The CDR3 region is CATSRDRIQGGSADTQYF. CDR3 nucleotides: TGTGCCACCAGCAGAGATAGGATACAGGGAGGGTCAGCAGATACGCAGTATTTT. The variable domain in full, with the rest retrieved from reference TRBV15 and TRBJ2-3, is DAMVIQNPRYQVTQFGKPVTLSCSQTLNHNVMYWYQQKSSQAPKLLFHYYDKDFNNEADTPDNFQSRRPNTSFCFLDIRSPGLGDTAMYLCATSRDRIQGGSADTQYFGPGTRLTVL.